The 17 T cell receptor beta chains listed next were all sequenced from one sample in a study of vaccination and CD4 T cells after COVID-19. TCRdb re-called the PCR reads with MiXCR, one entry per CDR3 protein. The sample contains 26,000 or so distinct CDR3 sequences, 51% of which appear only once. Time point indicated: late sampling 161 to 241 days after vaccination in a few convalescent patients. The material sequenced was CD4+ T cells from blood, taken about 7 months after SARS-CoV-2 vaccination. Source of these receptors: a human donor who had recovered from COVID-19.

This clonotype was observed a handful of times. The chain is built from TRBV20-1 and TRBJ2-5; D uncertain. The V gene lost 7 bases and the J gene lost 2 bases, with 14 bases spanning the gap. Germline CDR1 reads DFQATT; CDR2 reads SNEGSKA (reference sequence). The CDR3 has 13 residues. CDR3: CSGRFVEQETQYF. CDR3 DNA: TGCAGTGGTCGCTTCGTAGAGCAAGAGACCCAGTACTTC.

This clonotype occurred once. The rearrangement links TRBV7-9 to TRBJ2-4; 8 nucleotides align to TRBD2. The CDR3 is 20 residues long. Germline assignment: CDR1 SEHNR and CDR2 FQNEAQ (reference sequence). With 1 base clipped from V and 3 bases from J, the junction kept 17 bases outside the gene matches. In DNA form, the CDR3 reads TGTGCCAGCAGCTTAGGCGGATGGGCTAGCGGGTTGGGGGTCAAAAACATTCAGTACTTC. Its protein product is CASSLGGWASGLGVKNIQYF.

Of note for this clonotype: At one end, the junction sequence differs from germline, possibly due to a read error. The chain employs TRBV7-8 and TRBJ2-7; TRBD2 is a possible D gene (6 bases). The CDR3 extends over 14 amino acids. Germline lookup yields CDR1 SGHVS and CDR2 FQNEAQ. CDR3 in DNA: TGTGTCAGCAGCCTAGCGAGACTAGCCTACGAGCAGTACTTC. Residues: CVSSLARLAYEQYF.

This clonotype ranks as medium-sized. The chain recombines TRBV6-5 with TRBJ2-1; 14 bases are a match to TRBD2. The CDR3 is 15 residues long. The germline V gene encodes CDR1 MNHEY and CDR2 SVGAGI. V shed 4 bases, J shed 6 bases, and the junction held 2 bases outside the gene matches. The CDR3 bases are TGTGCCAGCAGTTCGGGACTAGCGGGAGCCAATGAGCAGTTCTTC. Protein product: CASSSGLAGANEQFF.

The chain has TRBV11-3 and TRBJ2-2; TRBD2 agrees at 9 bases. This CDR3 has 17 amino acids. J gave up 1 base and V 5 bases, and 8 bases lay outside the gene matches. From germline, CDR1 is SGHNT and CDR2 YENEEA. The CDR3, as DNA: TGTGCCAGCAGCCCGGTAGCGGGAGCGGGGAACACCGGGGAGCTGTTTTTT. Its protein is CASSPVAGAGNTGELFF.

The genes are TRBV28 and TRBJ2-7, with a tentative D call TRBD2 (7 bases). Trimming left V 8 bases short and J 1 base short, with 15 bases between. This CDR3 is built from 14 residues. The germline gives CDR1 MDHEN, CDR2 SYDVKM. CDR3 residues: CASEGEGLSYEQYF. For the CDR3, the DNA is TGTGCCAGCGAGGGGGAGGGCCTTTCCTACGAGCAGTACTTC.

This chain links TRBV6-2 or TRBV6-3 with TRBJ2-3, with unresolved D. V was cut by 4 bases and J by 6 bases, with 8 bases left in between. Germline V gene data show CDR1 as MNHEY and CDR2 as SVGEGT. The CDR3 has 12 amino acids. CDR3 DNA sequence: TGTGCCAGCAGTTCCTATCTCGATACGCAGTATTTT. Amino acids: CASSSYLDTQYF.

This clonotype has only a few counts. The CDR3 here is CATRYPGTGTPQHSYEQYF. The CDR3 bases are TGTGCCACCAGGTATCCCGGAACAGGGACCCCGCAACACAGCTACGAGCAGTACTTC. The V call is TRBV24-1, the J call TRBJ2-7, with a weak D call TRBD1 (6 bases). CDR1 is KGHDR and CDR2 is SFDVKD in the germline V gene. Trimming stripped 7 bases from V and 3 bases from J, with 30 bases between. This CDR3 has 19 amino acids.

In this sample, this clonotype turned up a few times. This chain connects TRBV6-2 or TRBV6-3 to TRBJ1-2, with a tentative D call TRBD1 (5 bases). Germline V gene data show CDR1 as MNHEY and CDR2 as SVGEGT. Trimming removed 8 bases from V and 4 bases from J, with 11 bases in between. The CDR3 contains 12 residues. The CDR3 sequence: CASGDSPYGYTF. Here the CDR3 DNA reads TGTGCCAGCGGAGACAGCCCCTATGGCTACACCTTC.

The chain recombines TRBV19 with TRBJ1-1; D call uncertain. The CDR3 runs to 13 residues. Trimming took off 3 bases at V and 0 bases at J, with 5 bases between the two ends. Germline V gives CDR1 LNHDA, CDR2 SQIVND (reference sequence). The CDR3 nucleotides are TGTGCCAGTAGTATTCAGTTGAACACTGAAGCTTTCTTT. This gives the protein CASSIQLNTEAFF.

This clonotype qualifies as medium-sized (0.01 to 0.1%). The J gene is TRBJ2-1, the V gene TRBV7-8; tentatively, D is TRBD1 (5 bases). In germline, CDR1 is SGHVS, CDR2 FQNEAQ. V lost 0 bases and J lost 5, with 8 bases in between. This CDR3 has 14 amino acids. The CDR3 is CASSLAGPNNEQFF. In DNA, the CDR3 is TGTGCCAGCAGCTTAGCGGGGCCCAACAATGAGCAGTTCTTC.

J is TRBJ1-1 and V is TRBV5-4, with 7 bases fitting TRBD1. CDR3 length: 18 residues. V dropped 4 bases and J dropped 1; count of bases not matched to a gene: 16. Looked up from germline, CDR1 is SGHNT and CDR2 is YYREEE (reference sequence). CDR3 in amino acids: CASSRRGKGARSNTEAFF. CDR3 bases: TGTGCCAGCAGCAGGCGGGGGAAGGGGGCAAGATCGAACACTGAAGCTTTCTTT.

The table lists this clonotype with a few counts. The chain is built from TRBV20-1 and TRBJ1-1, with D tentatively TRBD1 (5 bases). Trimming took off 5 bases at V and 1 base at J, with 17 bases between the two ends. This CDR3 contains 15 residues. Germline assignment: CDR1 DFQATT and CDR2 SNEGSKA (reference sequence). As DNA, the CDR3 is TGCAGTGCTGAGATGGGGGGAGGAGCGAACACTGAAGCTTTCTTT. Translation gives CSAEMGGGANTEAFF.

This chain uses TRBV24-1 with TRBJ2-3; D possibly corresponds to TRBD2 (7 bases). The CDR3 has 14 amino acids. Germline V gene sequence: CDR1 KGHDR, CDR2 SFDVKD. V gave up 9 bases and J gave up 6 bases, with 18 bases separating them. The CDR3 protein is CATGSRGASDTQYF. The CDR3 nucleotides are TGTGCCACCGGGAGCCGGGGGGCAAGCGATACGCAGTATTTT.

V gene TRBV2 combines with J gene TRBJ2-1, with a possible D match to TRBD2 (5 bases). V lost 4 bases and J lost 9, with 10 bases in between. The CDR3 covers 12 residues. CDR1 is SNHLY, CDR2 FYNNEI, per germline. The CDR3 DNA is TGTGCCAGCAGTGTAGCGAGGAGTGAGCAGTTCTTC. Translated, it gives CASSVARSEQFF. The variable domain in full, with the rest retrieved from reference TRBV2 and TRBJ2-1, is EPEVTQTPSHQVTQMGQEVILRCVPISNHLYFYWYRQILGQKVEFLVSFYNNEISEKSEIFDDQFSVERPDGSNFTLKIRSTKLEDSAMYFCASSVARSEQFFGPGTRLTVL.

The rearrangement links TRBV7-2 to TRBJ1-1, with D unresolved. From germline, CDR1 is SGHTA and CDR2 FQGNSA. CDR3 length: 14 amino acids. V was cut by 1 base and J by 5 bases, with 11 bases left in between. CDR3 in DNA: TGTGCCAGCAGCTTAGGTCCAAGAGGAACTGAAGCTTTCTTT. Protein sequence: CASSLGPRGTEAFF.

This clonotype occurred a few times. This sequence joins TRBV20-1 and TRBJ2-5, with 11 bases identical to TRBD2. Germline CDR1 and CDR2: DFQATT and SNEGSKA (reference sequence). The CDR3 runs to 16 residues. Trimming took 3 bases from V and 2 from J; bases not matched to a gene: 8. The CDR3 loop reads CSARCFSGRVQETQYF. The DNA for the CDR3 is TGCAGTGCTAGGTGTTTTAGCGGGAGGGTGCAAGAGACCCAGTACTTC.